A selection of T cell receptor beta chains follows, all from one sample in a study of early T cells in non-severe SARS-CoV-2 infection. TCRdb re-called the 5' RACE reads with MiXCR, one entry per CDR3 protein. The profile shows tens of thousands of distinct CDR3 sequences, 9.5% to 15% of them singletons. The sequencing here drew on whole blood, taken at baseline. The origin of the receptors is an adult who was a healthcare worker with PCR-confirmed SARS-CoV-2 infection or an uninfected control (not recorded which). The donor label of this sample is uncertain. Both conserved end residues are part of each CDR3. The D gene is left open where the match is weak. The size field is filled for only some rows; it gives once, few, many or a size class.

. . TRBJ2-3 TRBV6-6 CASIKAQAHTQYF TGTGCCAGCATAAAGGCCCAGGCCCATACGCAGTATTTT
. . TRBJ2-5 TRBV20-1 CSAPSGETQYF TGCAGTGCCCCGTCGGGAGAGACCCAGTACTTC
. few TRBJ1-5 TRBV6-6 CASSPGPPAHSNQPQHF TGTGCCAGCAGCCCGGGCCCGCCTGCCCATAGCAATCAGCCCCAGCATTTT
TRBD1 . TRBJ2-2 TRBV5-1 CASRHTGGRVTGELFF TGCGCCAGCAGACATACAGGGGGCAGAGTCACCGGGGAGCTGTTTTTT
TRBD2 few TRBJ2-5 TRBV28 CASISLGPSGVFKTQYF TGTGCCAGCATTTCTCTGGGTCCTAGCGGGGTGTTTAAAACCCAGTACTTC
. . TRBJ2-5 TRBV4-1 CASSQLGRTQETQYF TGCGCCAGCAGCCAACTGGGACGGACCCAAGAGACCCAGTACTTC
TRBD1 . TRBJ2-5 TRBV7-3 CASSPDRGRTQYF TGTGCCAGCAGCCCTGACAGGGGGCGGACCCAGTACTTC
TRBD1 few TRBJ1-2 TRBV11-2 CASSFTGQDYYGYTF TGTGCCAGCAGCTTTACGGGACAGGACTACTATGGCTACACCTTC
. many TRBJ2-3 TRBV7-8 CASSLGSGSDTQYF TGTGCCAGCAGCTTAGGTTCTGGGTCAGATACGCAGTATTTT
. few TRBJ1-2 TRBV18 CASSRTGKHYGYTF TGTGCCAGCTCACGAACAGGGAAACACTATGGCTACACCTTC
. . TRBJ2-6 TRBV20-1 CSAQIPDAGYSGANVLTF TGCAGTGCCCAGATTCCGGACGCGGGCTACTCTGGGGCCAACGTCCTGACTTTC
. . TRBJ1-2 TRBV2 CASSDYTLFSDYGYTF TGTGCCAGCTCTGATTATACTCTGTTCTCTGACTATGGCTACACCTTC
. . TRBJ2-5 TRBV25-1 CASSEARKTQYF TGTGCCAGCAGTGAAGCACGGAAGACCCAGTACTTC
. many TRBJ2-5 TRBV2 CARRRTVKETQYF TGTGCCAGAAGAAGGACAGTAAAAGAGACCCAGTACTTC
TRBD2 many TRBJ2-1 TRBV3-1 CASSQVSAGGLNEQFF TGTGCCAGCAGCCAAGTTTCAGCGGGGGGTCTTAATGAGCAGTTCTTC
TRBD1 few TRBJ1-2 TRBV28 CASSFRTGGIYGYTF TGTGCCAGCAGTTTCCGGACAGGGGGCATCTATGGCTACACCTTC
TRBD2 many TRBJ2-4 TRBV4-2 CASSQDVSGVTKNIQYF TGTGCCAGCAGCCAAGATGTAAGCGGGGTTACCAAAAACATTCAGTACTTC
. many TRBJ1-6 TRBV4-2 CASSQLVQDNSPLHF TGTGCCAGCAGCCAATTAGTGCAGGATAATTCACCCCTCCACTTT
. few TRBJ2-3 TRBV5-1 CASSLASNPDTQYF TGCGCCAGCAGCTTGGCCTCGAATCCAGATACGCAGTATTTT
TRBD1 many TRBJ1-4 TRBV7-8 CASSLDQGGNEKLFF TGTGCCAGCTCTCTCGATCAGGGGGGTAATGAAAAACTGTTTTTT
. few TRBJ1-6 TRBV5-1 CASSGGQNNSPLHF TGCGCCAGCAGCGGGGGACAAAATAATTCACCCCTCCACTTT
. few TRBJ1-3 TRBV12-3/TRBV12-4 CASSFLPHRTETAGNTIYF TGTGCCAGCAGTTTCCTCCCGCACCGGACGGAGACAGCGGGAAACACCATATATTTT
. . TRBJ2-5 TRBV5-1 CASSLRGAQETQYF TGCGCCAGCAGCTTGCGGGGAGCCCAAGAGACCCAGTACTTC
. few TRBJ1-3 TRBV28 CASSLLGGRDTIYF TGTGCCAGCAGTTTATTAGGGGGGCGGGACACCATATATTTT
TRBD1 many TRBJ1-2 TRBV7-9 CASSLLDRGRTNYGYTF TGTGCCAGCAGCTTATTGGACAGGGGACGGACTAACTATGGCTACACCTTC
. few TRBJ1-1 TRBV2 CASSSTVMNTEAFF TGTGCCAGCAGTTCGACAGTCATGAACACTGAAGCTTTCTTT
TRBD1 many TRBJ2-1 TRBV7-7 CASSWDSRSNEQFF TGTGCCAGCAGCTGGGACAGCCGTTCTAATGAGCAGTTCTTC
. many TRBJ1-5 TRBV19 CASGQPQHF TGTGCCAGTGGTCAGCCCCAGCATTTT
. few TRBJ2-3 TRBV12-3/TRBV12-4 CASSFSASDTQYF TGTGCCAGCAGTTTCTCTGCGTCAGATACGCAGTATTTT
. few TRBJ1-5 TRBV20-1 CSADSGVQCGYSNQPQHF TGCAGTGCTGACTCCGGGGTTCAATGTGGCTATAGCAATCAGCCCCAGCATTTT
. . TRBJ1-1 TRBV6-5 CASSYRSGSGTEAFF TGTGCCAGCAGTTACCGTTCAGGGTCGGGCACTGAAGCTTTCTTT
. few TRBJ1-1 TRBV4-1 CASSRFRVTGLAFF TGCGCCAGCAGCCGCTTCCGCGTAACAGGGTTAGCTTTCTTT
. . TRBJ1-2 TRBV6-4 CASSEGINYGYTF TGTGCCAGCAGTGAAGGGATCAACTATGGCTACACCTTC
. many TRBJ1-2 TRBV9 CASSVVEQGMSYTF TGTGCCAGCAGCGTAGTAGAACAGGGCATGAGCTACACCTTC
. . TRBJ1-2 TRBV3-1 CASSQAGSKGYTF TGTGCCAGCAGCCAAGCGGGGAGCAAGGGCTACACCTTC
TRBD1 few TRBJ2-2 TRBV2 CASSERDRELSGELFF TGTGCCAGCAGTGAGAGGGACAGGGAGTTGTCCGGGGAGCTGTTTTTT
. few TRBJ2-1 TRBV6-2/TRBV6-3 CASSYSTPKQGFF TGTGCCAGCAGTTACTCGACTCCAAAGCAAGGGTTCTTC
. . TRBJ2-2 TRBV7-6 CASRGYRTGELFF TGTGCCAGCAGGGGATACAGAACCGGGGAGCTGTTTTTT
TRBD1 . TRBJ2-1 TRBV5-1 CASSTQGTHSYNEQFF TGCGCCAGCAGCACACAGGGGACCCATTCCTACAATGAGCAGTTCTTC
. many TRBJ1-1 TRBV15 CATSRDVSTEAFF TGTGCCACCAGCAGAGACGTTTCTACTGAAGCTTTCTTT
. . TRBJ1-5 TRBV19 CASSTTDPLRNQPQHF TGTGCCAGTAGTACCACAGACCCGCTCCGCAATCAGCCCCAGCATTTT
. . TRBJ1-1 TRBV5-4 CASSFKWNTEAFF TGTGCCAGCAGCTTTAAGTGGAACACTGAAGCTTTCTTT
TRBD1 few TRBJ1-1 TRBV12-3/TRBV12-4 CASSPDRGTEAFF TGTGCCAGCAGTCCTGACAGGGGGACTGAAGCTTTCTTT
. . TRBJ1-4 TRBV5-1 CASSLSTGNEKLFF TGCGCCAGCAGCCTGTCGACGGGTAATGAAAAACTGTTTTTT
. few TRBJ1-2 TRBV24-1 CATSENADGYTF TGTGCCACCAGTGAAAACGCGGATGGCTACACCTTC
TRBD1 . TRBJ1-1 TRBV29-1 CSVEVPTRGHGEAFF TGCAGCGTTGAAGTTCCGACTAGGGGGCACGGTGAAGCTTTCTTT
TRBD2 many TRBJ2-3 TRBV10-3 CAIGSGGGGGRADTQYF TGTGCCATCGGGAGTGGTGGCGGGGGGGGCCGGGCAGATACGCAGTATTTT
. many TRBJ2-1 TRBV12-3/TRBV12-4 CASKEGGSSYNEQFF TGTGCCAGCAAGGAGGGGGGTAGCTCCTACAATGAGCAGTTCTTC
TRBD2 . TRBJ2-1 TRBV20-1 CSARLAGGPEQFF TGCAGTGCTAGACTAGCGGGGGGGCCGGAGCAGTTCTTC
. few TRBJ2-3 TRBV5-1 CASSLYRPRGAQTRTQYF TGCGCCAGCAGCTTGTATCGCCCCCGGGGGGCACAAACCCGGACGCAGTATTTT
TRBD1 few TRBJ2-3 TRBV7-3 CASSLWDSFTDTQYF TGTGCCAGCAGCTTATGGGACAGTTTCACAGATACGCAGTATTTT
. few TRBJ2-3 TRBV12-3/TRBV12-4 CASSTPPSGTQYF TGTGCCAGCAGTACCCCCCCCTCGGGCACGCAGTATTTT
. . TRBJ1-1 TRBV9 CASSVDGDTEAFF TGTGCCAGCAGCGTAGACGGGGATACTGAAGCTTTCTTT
. many TRBJ1-1 TRBV20-1 CSASTRATQGSSTEAFF TGCAGTGCTAGTACCCGAGCTACACAGGGAAGTTCCACTGAAGCTTTCTTT
. few TRBJ1-1 TRBV20-1 CSAPHIDRNTEAFF TGCAGTGCTCCCCACATAGACAGGAACACTGAAGCTTTCTTT
. . TRBJ2-5 TRBV6-1 CASKTYQQETQYF TGTGCCAGCAAAACATATCAACAAGAGACCCAGTACTTC
. many TRBJ1-1 TRBV5-1 CASSPNLAGVGRDTEAFF TGCGCCAGCAGCCCAAATTTAGCGGGGGTTGGGCGGGACACTGAAGCTTTCTTT
. once TRBJ2-3 TRBV30 CAWSVRGPTDTQYF TGTGCCTGGAGTGTGCGGGGACCCACAGATACGCAGTATTTT
. many TRBJ2-3 TRBV18 CASSPMTGPADTQYF TGTGCCAGCTCACCTATGACAGGCCCGGCAGATACGCAGTATTTT